This TCR beta chain was identified in a study of cytomegalovirus exposure and HLA in healthy donors. General observations from the study: Rarity characterized most TCR sequences, yet some public TCRs appeared in many donors. As confirmed in vitro, a few CMV-associated chains were specific for CMV antigens.

Comments on this clone: Its antigen is as yet unknown.

Trimming left V 0 bases short and J 5 bases short, with 11 bases between. The length of the CDR3 is 14 residues. Germline V lookup: CDR1 SGHRS, CDR2 YFSETQ. Using immunoSEQ multiplex PCR, the repertoire was profiled, and TCRdb retains in-frame clones only, with some absent. The sample holds approximately 280,000 clones; 86% are singletons and the top ten take 1%. This TCR was recovered from a woman aged 18-30 years in good health and CMV-seronegative. The V call is TRBV5-1, the J call TRBJ1-2; no firm D call. The sequenced material came from PBMCs. This CDR3 is CASSLGAGGYGYTF. In DNA, the CDR3 is TGCGCCAGCAGCTTGGGGGCAGGAGGGTATGGCTACACCTTC.